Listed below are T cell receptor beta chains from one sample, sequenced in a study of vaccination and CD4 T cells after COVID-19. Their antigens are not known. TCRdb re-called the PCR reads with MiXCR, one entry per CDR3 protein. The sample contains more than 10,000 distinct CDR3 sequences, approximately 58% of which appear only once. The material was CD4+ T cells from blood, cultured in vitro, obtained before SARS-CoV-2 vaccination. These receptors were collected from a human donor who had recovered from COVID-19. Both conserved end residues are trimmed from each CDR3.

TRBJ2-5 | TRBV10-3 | AISDLGRETQY
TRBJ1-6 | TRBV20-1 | SASGQMVNSPLH
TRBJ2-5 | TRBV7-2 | ASSWRLAAGETQY
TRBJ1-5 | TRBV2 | ASSSWGQSGQPQH
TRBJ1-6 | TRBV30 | AWRDRVDSPLH
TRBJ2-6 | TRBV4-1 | ASSPPNRGRSGANVLT
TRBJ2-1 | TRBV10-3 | AINAGVPSYNEQF
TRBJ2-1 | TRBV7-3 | ASSLIPGQYNEQF
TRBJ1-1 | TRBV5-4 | ASSFDGQFTEAF
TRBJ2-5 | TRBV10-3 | AISERDRVVLGTQY
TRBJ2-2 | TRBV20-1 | SAISDRSNTGELF
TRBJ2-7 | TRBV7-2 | ASSSLWNEQY
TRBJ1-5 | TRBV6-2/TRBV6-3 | ASSYGADQPQH
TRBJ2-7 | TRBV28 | ASRKEGPTTYEQY
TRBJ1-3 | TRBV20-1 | SARSGGFGNTIY
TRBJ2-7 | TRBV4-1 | ASSSLSTGQKERAYEQY
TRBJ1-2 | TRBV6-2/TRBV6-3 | ASSYRRDVGYT
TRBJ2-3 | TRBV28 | ASSETSGRAVDTQY
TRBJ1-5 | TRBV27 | ASSFWVSTDEGNQPQH
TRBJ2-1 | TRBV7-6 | ASSPDGGNYNEQF
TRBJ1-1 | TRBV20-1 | SASGQGQNTEAF
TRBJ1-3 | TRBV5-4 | ASRLQDFGNTIY
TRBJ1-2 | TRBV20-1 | SASTPSTNYGYT
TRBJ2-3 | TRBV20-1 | SAPGTSGYDTQY
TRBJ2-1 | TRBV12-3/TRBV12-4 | ASSFFGMGYNEQF
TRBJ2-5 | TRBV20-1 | SARAPDETQY
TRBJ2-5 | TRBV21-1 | ASSNRRGISQQQETQY
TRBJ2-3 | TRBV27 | ASSLIPGTGGSVHRGTQY
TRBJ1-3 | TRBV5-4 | ASSFGTVAGNTIY
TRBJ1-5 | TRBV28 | ASSSGGMLLEPQH
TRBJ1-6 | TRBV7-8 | ASSFLFHPLH
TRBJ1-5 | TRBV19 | ASKALGSDNQPQH
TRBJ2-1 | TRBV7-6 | ASSLGGNLDEQF
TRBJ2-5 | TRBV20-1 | SAPRQGYRETQY
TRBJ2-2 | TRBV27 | ASTKYQTSGSFGELF
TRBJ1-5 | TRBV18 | ASSQEQGNQPQH
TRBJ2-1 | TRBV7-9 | ASSPSYRAYNEQF
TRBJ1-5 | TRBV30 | AWGEQGEQPQH
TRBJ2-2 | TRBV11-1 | ASSFSGSGTGELF
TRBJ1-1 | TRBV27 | ASSSQAGNTEAF
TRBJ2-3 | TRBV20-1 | SARIISSTDTQY
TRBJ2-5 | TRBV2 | ASRLQETQY
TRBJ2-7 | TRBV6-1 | ANRRDSPWYEQY
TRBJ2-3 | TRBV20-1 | SARGGLAGADTDTQY
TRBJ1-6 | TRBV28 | ASSPGIEGSPLH
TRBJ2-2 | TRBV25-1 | ASSDSGRDTGELF
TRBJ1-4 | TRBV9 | ASSVSPSNEKLF
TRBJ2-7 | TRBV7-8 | ASSNRLAAVGEQY
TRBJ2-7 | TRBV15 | ATSREGQGIYEQY
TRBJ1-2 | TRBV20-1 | SASTGERSGYT
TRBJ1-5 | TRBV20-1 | SASRTNSNQPQH
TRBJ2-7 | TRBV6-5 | ASSSERVLSYEQY
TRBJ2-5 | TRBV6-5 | ASSYWRGAQY
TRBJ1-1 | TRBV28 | ASRNSIPRTEAF